A single T cell receptor beta chain is shown here with its context. Its antigen is unidentified. Generated by immunoSEQ multiplex PCR, the TCRdb table keeps only in-frame clones and is missing some. The sample contains about 37,000 clones, roughly 79% of which appear only once. When less than 13 days of culture had elapsed, CD4+ T cells were isolated. Days 3 and 7 saw half the medium replaced with IL-2 medium. This specimen comes from a study of vaccination effects on CD4 cells after COVID-19. Overall study: All study participants received two doses of BNT162b2 or mRNA-1273 vaccine. Findings of the study overall: Convalescent patients were scarce in the study, and it lacked early post-infection timepoints.

V was pared by 1 base and J by 10 bases, with 11 bases between. CDR1 and CDR2 from the germline V gene are SGHVS and FQNEAQ. The CDR3 runs 13 residues. The chain links TRBV7-8 to TRBJ2-1; perhaps TRBD2 as D (6 bases). The sample in question was CD4+ T cells from PBMCs cultured without peptide, obtained before COVID-19 vaccination. The clonotype comes from a human donor who received a COVID-19 vaccine. The CDR3 is CASSLDGRGEQFF. CDR3 nucleotides: TGTGCCAGCAGCTTAGACGGACGGGGGGAGCAGTTCTTC.